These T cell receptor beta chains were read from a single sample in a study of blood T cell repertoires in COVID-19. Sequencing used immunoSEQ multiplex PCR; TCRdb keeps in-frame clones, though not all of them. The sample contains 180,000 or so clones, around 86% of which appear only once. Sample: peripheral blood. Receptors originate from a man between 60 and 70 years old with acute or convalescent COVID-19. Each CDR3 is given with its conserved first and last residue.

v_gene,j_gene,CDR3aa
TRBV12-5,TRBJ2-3,CASLLAGADTQYF
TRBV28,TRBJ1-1,CASSLLGGAEAFF
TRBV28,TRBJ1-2,CASSFSPGQGVVEIYGYTF
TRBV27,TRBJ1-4,CASSLLRDRGSEKLFF
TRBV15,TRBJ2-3,CATSRVPTSLITDTQYF
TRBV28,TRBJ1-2,CASRQGAFGYTF
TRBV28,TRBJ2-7,CASSLRQQEQYF
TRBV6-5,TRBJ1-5,CASTPTGGSQPQHF
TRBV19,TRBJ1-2,CASRRAGYGYTF
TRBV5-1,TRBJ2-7,CASSLRTDTYEQYF
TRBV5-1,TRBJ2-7,CASSLTGQNEQYF
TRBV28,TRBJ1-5,CASMIRVGQPQHF
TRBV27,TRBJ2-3,CASSLRRRISTDTQYF
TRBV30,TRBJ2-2,CAGEGIRDTGELFF
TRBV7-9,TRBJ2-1,CASSYQGARQFF
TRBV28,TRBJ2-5,CASSSSPGLGTLYQETQYF
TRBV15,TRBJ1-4,CATSSRDRGNEKLFF
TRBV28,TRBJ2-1,CASRGGTSGSGFF
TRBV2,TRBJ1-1,CASSIREGGAFF
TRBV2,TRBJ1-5,CASNGLPSSWGNQPQHF
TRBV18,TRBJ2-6,CASSRIGQGATRANVLTF
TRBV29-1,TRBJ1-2,CSVVGQAGGYTF
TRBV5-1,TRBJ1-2,CASSLFRDRVWYGYTF
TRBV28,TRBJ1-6,CASRTARGQFHF
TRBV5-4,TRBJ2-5,CASSFGGRQETQYF
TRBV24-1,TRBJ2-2,CATSDPSGSVDGELFF
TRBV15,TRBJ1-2,CATSRAGRTGGDYGYTF
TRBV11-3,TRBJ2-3,CASSPDRGYGDTQYF
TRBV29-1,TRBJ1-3,CSVADHDRGGGNTIYF